The 11 T cell receptor beta chains presented below share a single source sample, sequenced in a study of blood T cells in healthy people across ages. Through a sample-barcoded 5' primer and a J-beta primer mix, a second PCR was run for 7 to 11 cycles. A single record per CDR3 protein comes from TCRdb applying MiXCR to the 5' RACE reads. The sample has roughly 1.6 million distinct CDR3 sequences; around 36% are singletons. Sequenced material: blood. The origin of the receptors is a woman younger than 45 in good health.

The V and J genes are TRBV4-1 and TRBJ2-5, with D possibly being TRBD1 or TRBD2 (6 bases each). Trimming stripped 4 bases from V and 5 bases from J, with 26 bases between. This CDR3 is built from 18 residues. CDR1 MGHRA and CDR2 YSYEKL come from the germline V gene. The CDR3 nucleotides are TGCGCCAGCAGCCCCGTCGTTGGGGGGCTGGGTGGGGGTGAGACCCAGTACTTC. The encoded protein is CASSPVVGGLGGGETQYF.

V is TRBV5-4 and J is TRBJ2-7; 7 nucleotides align to TRBD2. Trimming removed 4 bases from V and 2 bases from J; junction bases left unmatched: 12. Per germline, CDR1 SGHNT and CDR2 YYREEE (reference sequence). The CDR3 totals 16 residues. The CDR3 DNA reads as TGTGCCAGCAGCCCGGACCTTGTTGGACTAGCCTACGAGCAGTACTTC. As protein: CASSPDLVGLAYEQYF.

The V gene is TRBV20-1, the J gene TRBJ2-4; D remains ambiguous. TRBJ2-7 matches the DNA end more closely, so the J call is doubtful. The CDR3 is 12 residues long. From germline, CDR1 is DFQATT and CDR2 SNEGSKA (reference sequence). CDR3 bases: TGCAGTGCTAAACAGAAATTCTACGAGCAGTACTTC. Amino acids: CSAKQKFYEQYF.

The genes are TRBV4-1 and TRBJ2-7, with 9 bases fitting TRBD2. With V trimmed by 8 bases and J by 6 bases, 8 bases remained unmatched. The germline gives CDR1 MGHRA, CDR2 YSYEKL. The CDR3 is made up of 13 amino acids. This chain's CDR3 is CASGPREGGEQYF. As DNA, the CDR3 is TGCGCCAGCGGGCCGCGGGAGGGGGGCGAGCAGTACTTC.

Comment on this clonotype: With a much larger clone just one base away, this may be a read error. The chain has TRBV27 and TRBJ2-1; 8 bases line up with TRBD2. Germline assignment: CDR1 MNHEY and CDR2 SMNVEV (reference sequence). This CDR3 has 14 residues. Trimming cost V 2 bases and J 10 bases; bases outside gene matches: 7. The CDR3 sequence is CASSLGGRLWEQFF. Here the CDR3 DNA reads TGTGCCAGCAGTTTAGGCGGGAGGTTGTGGGAGCAGTTCTTC.

V and J are TRBV20-1 and TRBJ2-1, with a weak D call TRBD1 (6 bases). CDR3 size: 15 residues. V was shortened by 3 bases and J by 0 bases, with 12 bases between the two germline ends. Germline loops: CDR1 DFQATT, CDR2 SNEGSKA (reference sequence). CDR3 nucleotide sequence: TGCAGTGCTAGGGGGGACACGAGCTCCTACAATGAGCAGTTCTTC. Translating gives CSARGDTSSYNEQFF.

V gene TRBV20-1 combines with J gene TRBJ2-7, with 9 bases matching TRBD1. V trimming: 3 bases; J trimming: 3 bases; junction bases outside the gene matches: 9. Per the germline V gene, CDR1 is DFQATT and CDR2 is SNEGSKA (reference sequence). The CDR3 has 15 amino acids. The CDR3 region is CSASGSGQGFYEQYF. The CDR3 nucleotides are TGCAGTGCTAGCGGGTCTGGACAGGGGTTCTACGAGCAGTACTTC.

This clonotype was counted a few times. The chain combines TRBV6-4 with TRBJ1-2; the D gene is possibly TRBD1 (6 bases). Germline V lookup: CDR1 MRHNA, CDR2 SNTAGT. The CDR3 is 13 residues long. The V end lost 0 bases, the J end lost 7 bases, and 9 bases lay between the germline ends. CDR3 nucleotide sequence: TGTGCCAGCAGTGACTCGACAGGCGGTGGCTACACCTTC. As protein: CASSDSTGGGYTF.

This clonotype was counted many times. The rearrangement links TRBV3-1 to TRBJ2-7; D unresolved. The CDR3 covers 12 residues. V was trimmed by 2 bases and J by 4 bases, leaving 6 bases between them. Germline CDR1 reads LGHDT; CDR2 reads YNNKEL (reference sequence). Here the CDR3 reads CASSQSQYEQYF. The CDR3 DNA reads as TGTGCCAGCAGCCAATCCCAGTACGAGCAGTACTTC.

This clonotype was counted only a few times. The gene calls are TRBV5-1 and TRBJ2-5, with 8 bases aligning to TRBD2. Germline trimming cut 4 bases from V and 2 bases from J; bases unmatched to any gene: 13. From germline, CDR1 is SGHRS and CDR2 YFSETQ. The CDR3 loop spans 17 amino acids. CDR3 nucleotides: TGCGCCAGCAGCCCCTCGATAGCGGGGAGTATACAAGAGACCCAGTACTTC. It is translated as CASSPSIAGSIQETQYF.

This chain connects TRBV11-2 to TRBJ2-3; 9 bases match TRBD1. V trimming: 6 bases; J trimming: 3 bases; junction bases outside the gene matches: 10. Per germline, CDR1 SGHAT and CDR2 FQNNGV. The CDR3 spans 16 residues. The CDR3 DNA reads TGTGCCAGCAGTCGTTCATCAGGACAGGGGACAGATACGCAGTATTTT. It encodes CASSRSSGQGTDTQYF.